What follows describes a single T cell receptor (beta chain). The antigen remains undetermined. This sample was included in a study of T cell responses to AZD1222 COVID-19 vaccine. Points from the study as a whole: Two doses of AZD1222 preceded a rise in Spike-specific TCR breadth and depth. There were vaccine-associated CD4 TCRs across spike, dominant at 160-218 and 743-854.

Only in-frame clones appear in the TCRdb table, and some are missing; sequencing was by immunoSEQ multiplex PCR. Here the sample spans about 100,000 clones, about 93% being singletons. Sample: peripheral blood, taken 28 days after the second AZD1222 dose. This receptor was taken from an adult who received the AZD1222 COVID-19 vaccine.

CDR3 loop: CASSFQPSTDTQYF. Written as DNA, the CDR3 is TGTGCCAGCAGCTTCCAGCCAAGCACAGATACGCAGTATTTT. The chain has TRBV7-2 and TRBJ2-3; D unresolved. V dropped 3 bases and J dropped 0 bases, with 7 bases sitting between them. The length of the CDR3 is 14 residues. CDR1 and CDR2 from the germline V gene are SGHTA and FQGNSA.